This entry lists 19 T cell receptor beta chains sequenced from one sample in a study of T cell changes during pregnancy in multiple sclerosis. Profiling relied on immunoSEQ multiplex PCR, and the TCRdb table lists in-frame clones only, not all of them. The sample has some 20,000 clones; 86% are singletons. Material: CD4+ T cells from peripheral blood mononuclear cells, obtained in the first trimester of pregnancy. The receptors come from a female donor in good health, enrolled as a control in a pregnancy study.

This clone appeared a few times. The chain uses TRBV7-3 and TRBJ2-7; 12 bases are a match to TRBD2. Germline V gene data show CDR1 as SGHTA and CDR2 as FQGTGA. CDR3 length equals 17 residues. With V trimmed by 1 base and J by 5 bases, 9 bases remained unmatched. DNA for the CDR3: TGTGCCAGCAGCTTAATTGCCCGACTAGCGGGAGCCCACGAGCAGTACTTC. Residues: CASSLIARLAGAHEQYF.

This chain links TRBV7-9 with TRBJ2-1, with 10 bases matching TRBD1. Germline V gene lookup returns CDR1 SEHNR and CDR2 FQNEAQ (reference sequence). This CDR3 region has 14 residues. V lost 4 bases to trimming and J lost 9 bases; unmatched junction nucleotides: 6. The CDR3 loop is CASSSDRGSGEQFF. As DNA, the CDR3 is TGTGCCAGCAGCTCGGACAGGGGGTCGGGTGAGCAGTTCTTC.

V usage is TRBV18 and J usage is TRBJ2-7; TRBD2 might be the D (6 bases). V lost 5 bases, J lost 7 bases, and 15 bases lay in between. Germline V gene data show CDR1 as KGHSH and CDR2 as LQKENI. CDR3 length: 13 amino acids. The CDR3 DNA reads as TGTGCCAGCTCATCTGACCCCGCGGGGGAGCAGTACTTC. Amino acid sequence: CASSSDPAGEQYF.

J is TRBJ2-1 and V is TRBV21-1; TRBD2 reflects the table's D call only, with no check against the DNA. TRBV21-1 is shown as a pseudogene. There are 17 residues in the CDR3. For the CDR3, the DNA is TGTGCCAGCAGCAAAGGACTAGCGGGAGGGGAATCTAATGAGCAGTTCTTC. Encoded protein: CASSKGLAGGESNEQFF.

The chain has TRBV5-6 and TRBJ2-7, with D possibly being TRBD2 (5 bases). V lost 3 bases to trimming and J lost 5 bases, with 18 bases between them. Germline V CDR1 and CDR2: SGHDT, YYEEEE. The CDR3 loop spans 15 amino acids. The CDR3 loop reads CASSSLDFASNEQYF. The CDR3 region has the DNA TGTGCCAGCAGCTCTCTGGACTTCGCCTCGAACGAGCAGTACTTC.

In DNA form, the CDR3 reads TGCAGCGTATCCGGGACAGGGGGTTCCTACGAGCAGTACTTC. It codes for CSVSGTGGSYEQYF. J is TRBJ2-7 and V is TRBV29-1; 11 bases align to TRBD1. Germline CDR1 and CDR2: SQVTM and ANQGSEA. The CDR3 spans 14 residues. After removal of 6 bases from V and 1 base from J, the junction contained 5 bases not matched to a gene.

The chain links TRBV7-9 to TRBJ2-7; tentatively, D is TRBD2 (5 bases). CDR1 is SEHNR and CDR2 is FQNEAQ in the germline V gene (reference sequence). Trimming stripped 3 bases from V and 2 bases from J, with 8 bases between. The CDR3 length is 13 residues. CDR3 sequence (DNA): TGTGCCAGCAGCTTCGGACTGACCTACGAGCAGTACTTC. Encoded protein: CASSFGLTYEQYF.

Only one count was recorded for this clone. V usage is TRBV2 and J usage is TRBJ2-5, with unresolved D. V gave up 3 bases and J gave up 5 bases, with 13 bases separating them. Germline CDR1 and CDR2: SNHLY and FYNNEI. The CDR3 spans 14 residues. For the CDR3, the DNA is TGTGCCAGCAGTGATGTCCAGATCTTGGAGACCCAGTACTTC. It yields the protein CASSDVQILETQYF.

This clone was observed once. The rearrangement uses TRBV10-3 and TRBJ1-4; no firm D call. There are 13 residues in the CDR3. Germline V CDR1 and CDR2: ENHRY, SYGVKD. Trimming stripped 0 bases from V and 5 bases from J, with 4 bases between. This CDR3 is CAISESRNEKLFF. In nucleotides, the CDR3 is TGTGCCATCAGTGAGTCCAGAAATGAAAAACTGTTTTTT.

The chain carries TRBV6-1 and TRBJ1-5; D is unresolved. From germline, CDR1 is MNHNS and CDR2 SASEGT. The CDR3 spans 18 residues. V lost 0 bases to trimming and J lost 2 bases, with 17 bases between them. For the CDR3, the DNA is TGTGCCAGCAGTGAAGCCGCCTCCGGAGGCCTCGGCAATCAGCCCCAGCATTTT. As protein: CASSEAASGGLGNQPQHF.

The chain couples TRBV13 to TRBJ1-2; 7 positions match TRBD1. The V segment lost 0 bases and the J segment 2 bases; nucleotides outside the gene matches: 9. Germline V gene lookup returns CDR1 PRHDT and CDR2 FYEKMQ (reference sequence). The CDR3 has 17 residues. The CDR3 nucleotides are TGTGCCAGCAGCTTAGGGGTCGGAGGAGGGGGCAACTATGGCTACACCTTC. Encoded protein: CASSLGVGGGGNYGYTF.

CDR3 nucleotide sequence: TGCGCCAGCAACCCGACTAGCGGGGGGAATGAGCAGTTCTTC. This encodes CASNPTSGGNEQFF. The chain couples TRBV5-1 to TRBJ2-1, with TRBD2 matching over 13 bases. The CDR3 extends over 14 amino acids. Germline CDR1 is SGHRS and CDR2 is YFSETQ. V trimming: 6 bases; J trimming: 7 bases; junction bases outside the gene matches: 4.

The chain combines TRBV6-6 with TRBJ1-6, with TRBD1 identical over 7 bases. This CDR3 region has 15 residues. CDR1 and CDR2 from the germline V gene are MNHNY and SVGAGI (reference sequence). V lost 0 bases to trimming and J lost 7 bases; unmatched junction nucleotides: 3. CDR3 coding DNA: TGTGCCAGCAGTTACTCGACAGGGTCGAATTCACCCCTCCACTTT. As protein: CASSYSTGSNSPLHF.

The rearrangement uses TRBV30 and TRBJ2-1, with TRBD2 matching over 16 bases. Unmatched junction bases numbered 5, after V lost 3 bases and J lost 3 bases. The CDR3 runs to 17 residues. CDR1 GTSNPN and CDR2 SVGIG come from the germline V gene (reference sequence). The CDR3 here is CAWRLGTSGRGYNEQFF. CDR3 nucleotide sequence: TGTGCCTGGAGGTTAGGGACTAGCGGGAGGGGCTACAATGAGCAGTTCTTC.

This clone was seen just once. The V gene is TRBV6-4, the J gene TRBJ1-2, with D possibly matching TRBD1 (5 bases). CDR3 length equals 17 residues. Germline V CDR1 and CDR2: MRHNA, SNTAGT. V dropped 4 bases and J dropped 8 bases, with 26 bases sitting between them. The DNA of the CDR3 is TGTGCCAGCAGTGCCTTATTCTCCGGGACTCCCACCGAAGGCTACACCTTC. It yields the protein CASSALFSGTPTEGYTF.

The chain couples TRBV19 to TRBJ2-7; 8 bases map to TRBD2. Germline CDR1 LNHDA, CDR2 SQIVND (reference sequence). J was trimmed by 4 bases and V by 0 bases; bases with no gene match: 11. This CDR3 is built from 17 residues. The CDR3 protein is CASSIDGSLAGRYEQYF. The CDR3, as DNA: TGTGCCAGTAGTATAGATGGGTCGCTAGCGGGTAGGTACGAGCAGTACTTC.

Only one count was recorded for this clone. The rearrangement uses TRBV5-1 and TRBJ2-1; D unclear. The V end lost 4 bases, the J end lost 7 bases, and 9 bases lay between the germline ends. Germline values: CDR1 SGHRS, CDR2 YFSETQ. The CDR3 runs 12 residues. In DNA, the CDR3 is TGCGCCAGCAGCCCGGTGAGGAATGAGCAGTTCTTC. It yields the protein CASSPVRNEQFF. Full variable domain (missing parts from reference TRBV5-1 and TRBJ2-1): KAGVTQTPRYLIKTRGQQVTLSCSPISGHRSVSWYQQTPGQGLQFLFEYFSETQRNKGNFPGRFSGRQFSNSRSEMNVSTLELGDSALYLCASSPVRNEQFFGPGTRLTVL.

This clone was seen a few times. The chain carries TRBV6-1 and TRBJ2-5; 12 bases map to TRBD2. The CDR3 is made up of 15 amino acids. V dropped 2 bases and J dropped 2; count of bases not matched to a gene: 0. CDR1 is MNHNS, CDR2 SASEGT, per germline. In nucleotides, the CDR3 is TGTGCCAGCAGTGAACTAGCGGGGGGGCAAGAGACCCAGTACTTC. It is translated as CASSELAGGQETQYF.

CDR3 sequence (DNA): TGTGCCAGTAGCCCATACGAGGGTTTCTCCTACAATGAGCAGTTCTTC. Translated, it gives CASSPYEGFSYNEQFF. This chain joins TRBV19 and TRBJ2-1; TRBD2 might be the D (5 bases). V shed 6 bases and J shed 0 bases, with 15 bases lying between them. The germline V gene encodes CDR1 LNHDA and CDR2 SQIVND (reference sequence). The CDR3 covers 16 residues.